A selection of T cell receptor beta chains follows, all from one sample in a study of blood T cell repertoires in COVID-19. Sequencing was performed with immunoSEQ multiplex PCR; in TCRdb, only in-frame clones are kept and a portion is missing. The table lists 55,000 to 65,000 clones, 89% of them singletons. Sequenced: peripheral blood. These TCRs come from a woman aged 60-75 years with active COVID-19. CDR3s include the opening cysteine and the closing phenylalanine or tryptophan. Fields, in order: V gene, D gene, J gene, clone size, CDR3 protein, CDR3 DNA. D genes are given only for firm matches. Rows give clone size only sometimes, using once, few, many, or a class for an expanded clone.

TRBV6-1	TRBD1	TRBJ1-6	.	CASSEALTRGQLHF	TGTGCCAGCAGTGAAGCCCTGACTAGGGGGCAACTCCACTTT
TRBV18	.	TRBJ1-3	.	CASSAGESGNTIYF	TGTGCCAGCTCAGCAGGGGAATCTGGAAACACCATATATTTT
TRBV14	TRBD1	TRBJ2-3	.	CASSPPGQGTDTQYF	TGTGCCAGCAGCCCCCCAGGACAGGGTACAGATACGCAGTATTTT
TRBV14	.	TRBJ1-2	.	CASSQDRGLVYGYTF	TGTGCCAGCAGCCAAGACAGGGGTTTGGTCTATGGCTACACCTTC
TRBV18	.	TRBJ1-1	.	CASSPNAPQGEAFF	TGTGCCAGCTCACCTAACGCCCCTCAGGGAGAAGCTTTCTTT
TRBV6-1	.	TRBJ1-5	.	CASSEAGQLRGPQHF	TGTGCCAGCAGTGAAGCGGGTCAGCTCAGGGGGCCCCAGCATTTT
TRBV23-1	.	TRBJ1-2	.	CASSRSPGVSGYTF	TGCGCCAGCAGTCGGTCCCCAGGGGTGAGTGGCTACACCTTC
TRBV4-2	TRBD1	TRBJ1-2	few	CASSPVTGADRGYTF	TGTGCCAGCAGCCCTGTGACAGGGGCCGACCGCGGCTACACCTTC
TRBV6-5	.	TRBJ1-2	.	CASHRVVGYGYTF	TGTGCCAGCCACAGGGTTGTAGGCTATGGCTACACCTTC
TRBV6-4	.	TRBJ1-2	.	CASSDSARGVGYTF	TGTGCCAGCAGTGACTCAGCCAGGGGAGTTGGCTACACCTTC
TRBV7-8	TRBD1	TRBJ2-7	.	CASSSDGTGFSYEQYF	TGTGCCAGCAGCTCGGACGGGACAGGGTTCTCCTACGAGCAGTACTTC
TRBV5-4	.	TRBJ2-2	.	CASSPQGRGSGELFF	TGTGCCAGCAGTCCTCAGGGGAGGGGGTCCGGGGAGCTGTTTTTT
TRBV6-5	.	TRBJ1-1	.	CASSYSTGNTEAFF	TGTGCCAGCAGTTACTCGACGGGGAACACTGAAGCTTTCTTT
TRBV20-1	.	TRBJ1-2	.	CSASPGVNYGYTF	TGCAGTGCTAGTCCAGGGGTTAACTATGGCTACACCTTC
TRBV6-1	.	TRBJ1-6	.	CASSERGARSPLHF	TGTGCCAGCAGTGAAAGGGGCGCTCGTTCACCCCTCCACTTT
TRBV18	.	TRBJ1-6	.	CASSPSRQASGSLHF	TGTGCCAGCTCACCATCGCGACAGGCTAGTGGCTCCCTCCACTTT
TRBV5-6	.	TRBJ2-2	.	CASSLATAPRGELFF	TGTGCCAGCAGCTTGGCGACAGCTCCACGCGGGGAGCTGTTTTTT
TRBV5-1	.	TRBJ1-2	once	CATRLGVQGGYTF	TGCGCCACCCGCCTGGGAGTACAGGGTGGCTACACCTTC
TRBV18	TRBD1	TRBJ2-1	.	CASSPRGQSSYNEQFF	TGTGCCAGCTCACCAAGGGGACAGAGCTCCTACAATGAGCAGTTCTTC
TRBV5-6	TRBD1	TRBJ2-5	.	CTSSPGQGVETQYF	TGTACCAGCAGCCCCGGACAGGGTGTGGAGACCCAGTACTTC
TRBV7-8	.	TRBJ1-6	few	CASSSPGSTLHF	TGTGCCAGCAGCTCGCCCGGGAGCACCCTCCACTTT
TRBV4-3	TRBD2	TRBJ2-1	.	CASSQDHRRGGGNEQFF	TGCGCCAGCAGCCAAGACCACCGGCGGGGGGGCGGGAATGAGCAGTTCTTC
TRBV5-1	TRBD1	TRBJ2-3	once	CASSPRWDRVTDTQYF	TGCGCCAGCAGCCCGCGTTGGGACAGAGTAACAGATACGCAGTATTTT
TRBV2	TRBD1	TRBJ1-6	.	CASNLDRESSYNSPLHF	TGTGCCAGCAACCTGGACAGGGAAAGCTCCTATAATTCACCCCTCCACTTT
TRBV5-1	.	TRBJ2-5	.	CASSPFLRGETQYF	TGCGCCAGCAGTCCTTTCCTAAGAGGAGAGACCCAGTACTTC
TRBV6-5	TRBD2	TRBJ2-1	.	CASRISGGAWNEQFF	TGTGCCAGCAGGATTAGCGGGGGGGCTTGGAATGAGCAGTTCTTC
TRBV9	.	TRBJ1-2	once	CASSVGVGGYTF	TGTGCCAGCAGCGTGGGAGTCGGTGGCTACACCTTC
TRBV18	.	TRBJ2-1	.	CASSPYRGTGLNEQFF	TGTGCCAGCTCACCATATCGGGGGACTGGGCTGAATGAGCAGTTCTTC
TRBV23-1	.	TRBJ1-5	.	CASSQPVGLHQPQHF	TGCGCCAGCAGTCAGCCCGTGGGCCTCCATCAGCCCCAGCATTTT
TRBV11-3	.	TRBJ2-2	.	CASSLGVQSGELFF	TGTGCCAGCAGCTTGGGCGTCCAGTCCGGGGAGCTGTTTTTT
TRBV18	TRBD1	TRBJ2-2	.	CASSRSTGGYGELFF	TGTGCCAGCTCACGATCGACAGGGGGCTACGGGGAGCTGTTTTTT
TRBV5-1	.	TRBJ1-4	.	CASRTQGLSNEKLFF	TGCGCCAGCAGGACACAGGGTCTCAGTAATGAAAAACTGTTTTTT
TRBV18	.	TRBJ2-7	.	CASSPRAGANEQYF	TGTGCCAGCTCACCCCGGGCGGGGGCCAACGAGCAGTACTTC
TRBV7-2	.	TRBJ2-1	.	CASSSRVRGGSYNEQFF	TGTGCCAGCAGCTCCCGTGTAAGGGGAGGCTCCTACAATGAGCAGTTCTTC
TRBV29-1	.	TRBJ1-2	.	CSGSGQTAYGYTF	TGCAGCGGTTCAGGACAGACGGCTTATGGCTACACCTTC
TRBV5-1	.	TRBJ2-2	.	CASSPTRRGSGELFF	TGCGCCAGCAGCCCGACGAGGAGGGGTTCCGGGGAGCTGTTTTTT
TRBV7-2	TRBD2	TRBJ2-4	.	CASSRPVVAGGRVNIQYF	TGTGCCAGCAGCCGCCCGGTTGTGGCGGGGGGACGAGTGAACATTCAGTACTTC
TRBV7-2	.	TRBJ1-5	.	CASSSRTGNQPQHF	TGTGCCAGCAGCTCCCGGACAGGCAATCAGCCCCAGCATTTT
TRBV9	TRBD2	TRBJ2-7	.	CASSVAGGLAYEQYF	TGTGCCAGCAGCGTAGCGGGGGGGCTTGCCTACGAGCAGTACTTC